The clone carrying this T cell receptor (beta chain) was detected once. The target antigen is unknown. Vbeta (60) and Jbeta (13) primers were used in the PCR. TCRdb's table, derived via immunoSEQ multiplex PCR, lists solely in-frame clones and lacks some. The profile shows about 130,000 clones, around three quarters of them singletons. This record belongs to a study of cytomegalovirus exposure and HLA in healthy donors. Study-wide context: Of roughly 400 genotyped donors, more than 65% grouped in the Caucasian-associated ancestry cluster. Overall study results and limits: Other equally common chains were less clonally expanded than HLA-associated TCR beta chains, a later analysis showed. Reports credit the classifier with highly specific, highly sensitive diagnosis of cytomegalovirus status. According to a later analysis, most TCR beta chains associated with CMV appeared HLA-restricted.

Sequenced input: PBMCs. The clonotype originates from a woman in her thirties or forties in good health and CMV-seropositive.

This CDR3 reads CASSFSPGGEGREAFF. The CDR3 DNA reads TGTGCCAGCAGTTTTTCCCCTGGGGGGGAGGGGAGAGAAGCTTTCTTT. The chain uses TRBV27 and TRBJ1-1, with a possible D match to TRBD1 (5 bases). V shed 3 bases and J shed 8 bases, with 22 bases lying between them. The CDR3 contains 16 residues. Germline V gives CDR1 MNHEY, CDR2 SMNVEV (reference sequence).